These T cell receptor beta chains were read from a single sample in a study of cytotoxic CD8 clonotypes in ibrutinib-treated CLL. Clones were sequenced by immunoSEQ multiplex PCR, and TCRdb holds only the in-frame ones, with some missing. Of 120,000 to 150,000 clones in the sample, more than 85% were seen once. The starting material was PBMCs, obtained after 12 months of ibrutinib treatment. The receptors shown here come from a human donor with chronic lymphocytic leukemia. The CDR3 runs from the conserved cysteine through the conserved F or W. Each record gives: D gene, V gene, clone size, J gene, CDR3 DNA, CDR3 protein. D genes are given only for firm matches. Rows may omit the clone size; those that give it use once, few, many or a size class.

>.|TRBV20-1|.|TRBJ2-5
TGCAGTGTCCCCAGTGGGGAGACCCAGTACTTC
CSVPSGETQYF
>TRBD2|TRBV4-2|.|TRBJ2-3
TGTGCCAGCAGCCAAGATGCGGGAGCTGTCGATACGCAGTATTTT
CASSQDAGAVDTQYF
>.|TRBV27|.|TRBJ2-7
TGTGCCAGCAGTTTATCACCGGACCACTCCTACGAGCAGTACTTC
CASSLSPDHSYEQYF
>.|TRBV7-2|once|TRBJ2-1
TGTGCCAGCAGCTTTGGGCAGGGATCCTACAATGAGCAGTTCTTC
CASSFGQGSYNEQFF
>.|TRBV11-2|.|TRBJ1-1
TGTGCCAGCAGCCCCGGGGGGACCGAAGATAGTTACACTGAAGCTTTCTTT
CASSPGGTEDSYTEAFF
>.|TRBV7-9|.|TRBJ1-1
TGTGCCAGCAGCTCGTCCCCGGCGGGTGGCACTGAAGCTTTCTTT
CASSSSPAGGTEAFF
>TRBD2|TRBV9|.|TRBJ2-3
TGTGCCAGCAGCCCTGACCCTCTAGCGGGCGTTGCAGATACGCAGTATTTT
CASSPDPLAGVADTQYF
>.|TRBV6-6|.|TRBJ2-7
TGTGCCAGCAGTTACCCTACTGGCGCCTCCTACGAGCAGTACTTC
CASSYPTGASYEQYF
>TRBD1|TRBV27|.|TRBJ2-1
TGTGCCAGCAGTTTCAACAGGGGTAATGAGCAGTTCTTC
CASSFNRGNEQFF
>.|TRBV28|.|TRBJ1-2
TGTGCCAGCAGCACGACAAGTCCACATGGCTACACCTTC
CASSTTSPHGYTF
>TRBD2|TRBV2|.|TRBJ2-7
TGTGCCAGCAATTTATTCTCAGCGGGAGAGACCTACGAGCAGTACTTC
CASNLFSAGETYEQYF
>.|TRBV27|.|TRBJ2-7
TGTGCCAGCAGTTTGGGAGACGAGCAGTACTTC
CASSLGDEQYF
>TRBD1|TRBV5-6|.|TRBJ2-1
TGTGCCAGCAGTTGGCCGGGACAGGGACAGAATGAGCAGTTCTTC
CASSWPGQGQNEQFF
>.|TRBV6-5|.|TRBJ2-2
TGTGCCAGCAGTTACGGGCCGAGCACCGGGGAGCTGTTTTTT
CASSYGPSTGELFF
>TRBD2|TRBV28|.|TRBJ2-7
TGTGCCAGCAGTGACCTAGCGGGAGCTACCTACGAGCAGTACTTC
CASSDLAGATYEQYF
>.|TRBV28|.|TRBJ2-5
TGTGCCAGCAGCCGGACTGGATTCCAAGAGACCCAGTACTTC
CASSRTGFQETQYF
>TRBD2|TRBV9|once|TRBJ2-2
TGTGCCAGCAGCGTAGGACTAGCGGGAACGAACGTGGACACCGGGGAGCTGTTTTTT
CASSVGLAGTNVDTGELFF
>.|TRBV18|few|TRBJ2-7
TGTGCCAGCTCAAGGGACACCCTTCGAGAGCAGTACTTC
CASSRDTLREQYF
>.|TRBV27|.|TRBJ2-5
TGTGCCAGCAGTTTATCGTCGGGTGAGACCCAGTACTTC
CASSLSSGETQYF
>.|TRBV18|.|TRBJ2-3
TGTGCCAGCTCACCCGTGGCTTACACAGATACGCAGTATTTT
CASSPVAYTDTQYF
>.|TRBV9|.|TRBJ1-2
TGTGCCAGCAGCCTCCGGGACCAAGGCTACACCTTC
CASSLRDQGYTF
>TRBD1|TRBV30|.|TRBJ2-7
TGTGCCTGGAGCGCAGGGGGCGAGCAGTACTTC
CAWSAGGEQYF
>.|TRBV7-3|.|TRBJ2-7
TGTGCCAGCAGCGAAGTAGCGTCTCCGTTCGACGAGCAGTACTTC
CASSEVASPFDEQYF
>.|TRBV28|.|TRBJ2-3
TGTGCCAGCAGCCGCGGGACCAGCACAGATACGCAGTATTTT
CASSRGTSTDTQYF
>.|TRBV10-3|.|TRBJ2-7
TGTGCCATCAGTGAGTCACACGAGCAGTACTTC
CAISESHEQYF
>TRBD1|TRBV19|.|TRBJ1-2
TGTGCCAGTAATGAGGACAGGGGGGATTATGGCTACACCTTC
CASNEDRGDYGYTF
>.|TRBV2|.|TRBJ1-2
TGTGCCAGCAGTCAACACGCCAGGGAAGGCTACACCTTC
CASSQHAREGYTF
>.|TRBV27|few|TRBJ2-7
TGTGCCAGCAGTTGGATTAGTGGCGAGCAGTACTTC
CASSWISGEQYF
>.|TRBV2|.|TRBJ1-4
TGTGCCAGTACCCTTGCAACTAATGAAAAACTGTTTTTT
CASTLATNEKLFF
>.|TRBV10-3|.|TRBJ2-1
TGTGCCATCAGTGAGTCACAACAGGGTCTAAATGAGCAGTTCTTC
CAISESQQGLNEQFF
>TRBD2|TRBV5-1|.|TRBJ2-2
TGCGCCAGCAGCTTGGTGGCGGGAGAATCCACCGGGGAGCTGTTTTTT
CASSLVAGESTGELFF
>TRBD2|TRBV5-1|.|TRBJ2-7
TGCGCCAGCAGCCCGGGGACTAGTTTCTACGAGCAGTACTTC
CASSPGTSFYEQYF
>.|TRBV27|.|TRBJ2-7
TGTGCCAGCAGTTCTTCCTACGAGCAGTACTTC
CASSSSYEQYF
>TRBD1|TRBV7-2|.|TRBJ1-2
TGTGCCAGCAGCTTTGGACAGGGGGCCCTTTACACCTTC
CASSFGQGALYTF
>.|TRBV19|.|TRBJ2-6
TGTGCCAGTAACAATGTGGCCAACGTCCTGACTTTC
CASNNVANVLTF
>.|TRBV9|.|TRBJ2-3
TGTGCCAGCAGCGTAGTAGGGTTTGACACCAATACGCAGTATTTT
CASSVVGFDTNTQYF
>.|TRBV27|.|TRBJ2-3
TGTGCCAGCAGTTTATTGGGGCAGCCGAGCACAGATACGCAGTATTTT
CASSLLGQPSTDTQYF
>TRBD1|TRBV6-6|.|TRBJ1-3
TGTGCCAGCAGGACGACAGGGGAAGCCTCTGGAAACACCATATATTTT
CASRTTGEASGNTIYF
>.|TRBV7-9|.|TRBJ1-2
TGTGCCAGCAGCTTCGGCAGGCCGGGAGTCTATGGCTACACCTTC
CASSFGRPGVYGYTF
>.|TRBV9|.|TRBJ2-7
TGTGCCAGCAGCGTCCTCCCCGAAGACTACGAGCAGTACTTC
CASSVLPEDYEQYF
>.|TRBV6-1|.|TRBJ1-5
TGTGCCAGCAGTGAACGTCGGGGGCAATATAGCAATCAGCCCCAGCATTTT
CASSERRGQYSNQPQHF
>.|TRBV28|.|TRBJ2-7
TGTGCCAGCAGTTTCGACCAGGCCTACGAGCAGTACTTC
CASSFDQAYEQYF
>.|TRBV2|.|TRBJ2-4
TGTGCCAGCAGTGACAGGGTAATAGCTAGTCGCTTC
CASSDRVIASRF
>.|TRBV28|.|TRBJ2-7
TGTGCCAGCAGGTCTAACTACGAGCAGTACTTC
CASRSNYEQYF
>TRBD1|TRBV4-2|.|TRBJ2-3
TGTGCCAGCAGCCAAGAGCCGTCTCTGACAGGGGGGTTTTCAGATACGCAGTATTTT
CASSQEPSLTGGFSDTQYF
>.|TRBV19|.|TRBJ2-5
TGTGCCACACAGAGGGCGGGGGAGACCCAGTACTTC
CATQRAGETQYF
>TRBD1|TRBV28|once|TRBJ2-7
TGTGCCAGCAGAGGGACAGGGGCCTACGAGCAGTACTTC
CASRGTGAYEQYF
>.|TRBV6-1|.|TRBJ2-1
TGTGCCAGCAGTGAGCATGGGCTAGTTTCCTACAATGAGCAGTTCTTC
CASSEHGLVSYNEQFF
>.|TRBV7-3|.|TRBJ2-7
TGTGCCAGCAGCTTAAACCCAGGGTCACTCTACGAGCAGTACTTC
CASSLNPGSLYEQYF
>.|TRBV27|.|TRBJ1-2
TGTGCCAGCAGTCCCCTCCGGGGGGGCTATGGCTACACCTTC
CASSPLRGGYGYTF
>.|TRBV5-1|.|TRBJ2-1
TGCGCCAGCAGCCACCTAGACGGGTACAATGAGCAGTTCTTC
CASSHLDGYNEQFF
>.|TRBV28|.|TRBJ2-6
TGTGCCAGCTTACAGGGTGGGGCCAACGTCCTGACTTTC
CASLQGGANVLTF
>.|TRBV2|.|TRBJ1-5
TGTGCCAGCAGTGAAGCGGTTGCGGGCTCGGGGCCCCAGCATTTT
CASSEAVAGSGPQHF
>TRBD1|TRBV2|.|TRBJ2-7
TGTGCCAGCACCCAACAGGGGGGCAACGAGCAGTACTTC
CASTQQGGNEQYF
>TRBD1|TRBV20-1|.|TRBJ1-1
TGCAGTGCTAGCGCAGGGGGCATAGCTTTCTTT
CSASAGGIAFF
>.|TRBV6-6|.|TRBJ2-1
TGTGCCAGCAGGAACTATGAGCAGTTCTTC
CASRNYEQFF
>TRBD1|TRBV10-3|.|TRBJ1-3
TGTGCCATCAGTGAGACAGGGGGCCCTGGAAACACCATATATTTT
CAISETGGPGNTIYF